The 30 T cell receptor beta chains below all came from one sample that was sequenced in a study of blood T cell repertoires in COVID-19. This table comes from immunoSEQ multiplex PCR, and its TCRdb copy is limited to in-frame clones, with some not included. Found here are around 310,000 clones, 90% of them singletons; the top ten hold under 1.1%. The sequenced sample consisted of peripheral blood. These receptor sequences come from a woman aged 40 to 50 with COVID-19, enrolled during active disease.

The table lists this clone with a few counts. This chain links TRBV6-5 with TRBJ1-6; D is possibly TRBD1 (6 bases). The CDR3 loop spans 15 amino acids. Germline values: CDR1 MNHEY, CDR2 SVGAGI. The V end was cut by 2 bases, the J end by 11 bases, with 16 bases between. CDR3 region: CASSYRQVPSAPLHF. The DNA of the CDR3 is TGTGCCAGCAGTTACCGACAGGTTCCCTCGGCACCCCTCCACTTT.

V usage is TRBV25-1 and J usage is TRBJ1-1; tentative D call: TRBD1 (6 bases). From germline, CDR1 is MGHDK and CDR2 SYGVNS. CDR3 length equals 13 residues. Trimming left V 4 bases short and J 4 bases short, with 10 bases between. The CDR3 is CASSGSGATEAFF. The CDR3 DNA reads TGTGCCAGCAGTGGTTCAGGGGCCACTGAAGCTTTCTTT.

The chain uses TRBV28 and TRBJ2-7; perhaps TRBD2 as D (6 bases). This CDR3 contains 14 residues. Germline V gene lookup returns CDR1 MDHEN and CDR2 SYDVKM. V lost 0 bases and J lost 3, with 9 bases in between. CDR3 bases: TGTGCCAGCAGTTTATGGGGACTCAACTACGAGCAGTACTTC. Encoded protein: CASSLWGLNYEQYF.

This clone was observed a handful of times. The genes are TRBV30 and TRBJ1-6, with 8 positions matching TRBD1. Trimming removed 0 bases from V and 8 bases from J; junction bases left unmatched: 15. The CDR3 sequence is 18 residues long. Germline CDR1 reads GTSNPN; CDR2 reads SVGIG (reference sequence). The DNA of the CDR3 is TGTGCCTGGAGTGTAGACAGGGGAGGCTCCGCAAATCATTCACCCCTCCACTTT. Its protein product is CAWSVDRGGSANHSPLHF.

The gene calls are TRBV18 and TRBJ1-3; D is perhaps TRBD1 (6 bases). Germline V gives CDR1 KGHSH, CDR2 LQKENI. The CDR3 runs 15 residues. With 2 bases removed from V and 4 bases from J, the gap between germline ends came to 12 bases. Written as DNA, the CDR3 is TGTGCCAGCTCACCAGGGGGGGGCGCCGGAAACACCATATATTTT. This translates into CASSPGGGAGNTIYF.

This chain joins TRBV11-2 and TRBJ2-4, with 12 bases aligning to TRBD2. Germline lookup yields CDR1 SGHAT and CDR2 FQNNGV. V dropped 0 bases and J dropped 6; count of bases not matched to a gene: 9. The length of the CDR3 is 18 residues. The CDR3 protein is CASSLDPSSGRDRNIQYF. Written as DNA, the CDR3 is TGTGCCAGCAGCTTAGACCCTTCTAGCGGGAGGGACAGAAACATTCAGTACTTC.

The chain combines TRBV27 with TRBJ2-1; 12 bases are a match to TRBD2. This CDR3 has 15 amino acids. CDR1 is MNHEY, CDR2 SMNVEV, per germline (reference sequence). After removal of 3 bases from V and 9 bases from J, the junction contained 6 bases not matched to a gene. CDR3 DNA: TGTGCCAGCAGTTTCCTAGCGGGAGGGCCTAGTGAGCAGTTCTTC. Translation gives CASSFLAGGPSEQFF.

CDR3 DNA sequence: TGTGCCAGCAGTTTCTCGAACACCGGGGAGCTGTTTTTT. Amino acid sequence: CASSFSNTGELFF. This chain joins TRBV12-3 or TRBV12-4 and TRBJ2-2; D is unclear. V gave up 3 bases and J gave up 0 bases, with 2 bases separating them. The length of the CDR3 is 13 residues.

The rearrangement uses TRBV5-1 and TRBJ1-1, with TRBD1 matching 7 bases. The CDR3 is made up of 14 amino acids. With 4 bases clipped from V and 5 bases from J, the junction kept 8 bases outside the gene matches. Germline lookup yields CDR1 SGHRS and CDR2 YFSETQ. The CDR3 loop is CASSQGGGRTEAFF. The CDR3 nucleotides read TGCGCCAGCAGCCAGGGGGGTGGGAGAACTGAAGCTTTCTTT.

This clone occurred a few times. CDR3 DNA sequence: TGTGCCTGGAGTCCTTCAAACACCATATATTTT. Encoded protein: CAWSPSNTIYF. This chain joins TRBV30 and TRBJ1-3; D is unclear. Trimming left V 2 bases short and J 6 bases short, with 5 bases between. CDR3 length: 11 amino acids. Germline V gene lookup returns CDR1 GTSNPN and CDR2 SVGIG (reference sequence).

The chain links TRBV3-1 (or the pseudogene TRBV3-2) to TRBJ2-1; 7 nucleotides line up with TRBD2. J gave up 3 bases and V 3 bases, and 2 bases lay outside the gene matches. The CDR3 spans 14 residues. CDR1 is LGHDT and CDR2 is YNNKEL in the germline V gene (reference sequence). The DNA for the CDR3 is TGTGCCAGCAGCCACTGGACTAGCTACAATGAGCAGTTCTTC. Protein product: CASSHWTSYNEQFF.

The V gene is TRBV7-2, the J gene TRBJ2-1; 9 positions match TRBD1. The CDR3 length is 16 residues. Trimming removed 5 bases from V and 9 bases from J; junction bases left unmatched: 14. Germline V gene sequence: CDR1 SGHTA, CDR2 FQGNSA. The CDR3 is CASSLRPGTGWSEQFF. As DNA, the CDR3 is TGTGCCAGCAGCCTGAGACCCGGGACAGGGTGGAGTGAGCAGTTCTTC. Looking up the rest from reference TRBV7-2 and TRBJ2-1 gives the full variable domain: GAGVSQSPSNKVTEKGKDVELRCDPISGHTALYWYRQSLGQGLEFLIYFQGNSAPDKSGLPSDRFSAERTGGSVSTLTIQRTQQEDSAVYLCASSLRPGTGWSEQFFGPGTRLTVL.

J is TRBJ2-7 and V is TRBV3-1 (or the pseudogene TRBV3-2); D might be TRBD1 (5 bases). CDR3 size: 14 residues. Trimming left V 1 base short and J 5 bases short, with 12 bases between. Germline V CDR1 and CDR2: LGHDT, YNNKEL (reference sequence). CDR3 amino acids: CASSQVRGIHEQYF. CDR3 DNA sequence: TGTGCCAGCAGCCAAGTTAGGGGCATCCACGAGCAGTACTTC.

V gene TRBV7-2 combines with J gene TRBJ2-2, with TRBD1 matching 11 bases. Germline V gene data show CDR1 as SGHTA and CDR2 as FQGNSA. The CDR3 extends over 16 amino acids. V lost 5 bases, J lost 9 bases, and 11 bases stayed unmatched. In DNA form, the CDR3 reads TGTGCCAGCAGCGTGGACAGGGGGCCAGGGCTCAGGGAGCTGTTTTTT. Translating it yields CASSVDRGPGLRELFF.

This sequence joins TRBV7-9 and TRBJ1-4; D gene uncertain. CDR1 is SEHNR and CDR2 is FQNEAQ in the germline V gene (reference sequence). Between the trimmed V and J ends, which lost 5 bases and 7 bases, there was a span of 11 bases. The CDR3 has 13 residues. The chain's CDR3 is CASSAVVREKLFF. Here the CDR3 DNA reads TGTGCCAGCAGCGCCGTAGTCCGTGAAAAACTGTTTTTT.

This sequence joins TRBV9 and TRBJ2-7, with D perhaps matching TRBD1 (5 bases). Trimming left V 0 bases short and J 6 bases short, with 19 bases between. The CDR3 is 16 residues long. CDR1 SGDLS and CDR2 YYNGEE come from the germline V gene. CDR3 residues: CASSVGGSLPQSEQYF. The CDR3, as DNA: TGTGCCAGCAGCGTAGGGGGCAGTCTTCCGCAAAGCGAGCAGTACTTC.

The chain combines TRBV19 with TRBJ1-5; D may be TRBD1 (5 bases). This CDR3 comprises 15 residues. Germline lookup yields CDR1 LNHDA and CDR2 SQIVND (reference sequence). V gave up 5 bases and J gave up 1 base, with 12 bases separating them. CDR3: CASSFKGLSNQPQHF. DNA for the CDR3: TGTGCCAGTAGTTTTAAGGGGCTCAGCAATCAGCCCCAGCATTTT.

The chain uses TRBV11-3 and TRBJ1-1; D may be TRBD1 (5 bases). The CDR3 is made up of 13 amino acids. Trimming pared 3 bases from V and 1 base from J, leaving 6 bases between. Germline V gene data show CDR1 as SGHNT and CDR2 as YENEEA. The CDR3 loop reads CASSFQGNTEAFF. The CDR3 DNA is TGTGCCAGCAGCTTTCAGGGGAACACTGAAGCTTTCTTT. The variable domain in full, with the rest retrieved from reference TRBV11-3 and TRBJ1-1, is EAGVVQSPRYKIIEKKQPVAFWCNPISGHNTLYWYLQNLGQGPELLIRYENEEAVDDSQLPKDRFSAERLKGVDSTLKIQPAELGDSAVYLCASSFQGNTEAFFGQGTRLTVV.

V is TRBV9 and J is TRBJ1-2, with 8 positions matching TRBD1. The V and J ends lost 3 bases and 8 bases, in that order; junction bases with no gene match: 15. CDR3 length equals 16 residues. Germline-derived CDR1 and CDR2 are SGDLS and YYNGEE. The DNA for the CDR3 is TGTGCCAGCAGCGCTTACGGACAGGGAGTTTTTGGGGGCTACACCTTC. Translation: CASSAYGQGVFGGYTF.

The chain combines TRBV6-2 or TRBV6-3 with TRBJ1-2; weak D call: TRBD1 (6 bases). The CDR3 contains 14 residues. With 3 bases removed from V and 4 bases from J, the gap between germline ends came to 12 bases. Germline V CDR1 and CDR2: MNHEY, SVGEGT. Here the CDR3 reads CASSYLQGSYGYTF. The DNA of the CDR3 is TGTGCCAGCAGTTATCTCCAGGGGAGCTATGGCTACACCTTC.

The chain links TRBV6-1 to TRBJ1-2; D is ambiguous. CDR3 length: 15 amino acids. The germline V gene has CDR1 MNHNS and CDR2 SASEGT. V gave up 2 bases and J gave up 7 bases, with 17 bases separating them. CDR3 loop: CASSEMIRGESGYTF. DNA of the CDR3: TGTGCCAGCAGTGAAATGATTCGGGGAGAGAGTGGCTACACCTTC.

This clone was seen just once. The rearrangement uses TRBV28 and TRBJ1-2; 8 bases map to TRBD1. J gave up 4 bases and V 5 bases, and 12 bases lay outside the gene matches. The CDR3 is 16 amino acids. Germline assignment: CDR1 MDHEN and CDR2 SYDVKM. CDR3 nucleotide sequence: TGTGCCAGCAGTAGCGGGACAGGCGCCTTTGGCTATGGCTACACCTTC. Amino acids: CASSSGTGAFGYGYTF.

This chain joins TRBV27 and TRBJ2-3; D not certain. The V end lost 8 bases, the J end lost 0 bases, and 15 bases lay between the germline ends. CDR3 size: 15 residues. Germline loops: CDR1 MNHEY, CDR2 SMNVEV (reference sequence). Written as DNA, the CDR3 is TGTGCCAGCGTCGGATTGGAGAAGAGCACAGATACGCAGTATTTT. It encodes CASVGLEKSTDTQYF.

This rearrangement joins TRBV14 to TRBJ1-1; possibly TRBD1 for D (5 bases). This CDR3 spans 15 amino acids. Germline V gene data show CDR1 as SGHDN and CDR2 as FVKESK. The V end was cut by 1 base, the J end by 1 base, with 10 bases between. Written as DNA, the CDR3 is TGTGCCAGCAGCCAAGCACCCCAGGGGAACACTGAAGCTTTCTTT. Its protein is CASSQAPQGNTEAFF.

The chain is built from TRBV6-5 and TRBJ1-2; tentatively, D is TRBD1 (5 bases). This CDR3 comprises 13 residues. Germline V gene data show CDR1 as MNHEY and CDR2 as SVGAGI. V lost 4 bases to trimming and J lost 6 bases, with 12 bases between them. The CDR3 bases are TGTGCCAGCAGTTTTCTCGACAGCAATGGCTACACCTTC. Amino acid sequence: CASSFLDSNGYTF.

This clone has just one count. CDR3 protein: CASSQTGVTDTQYF. As DNA, the CDR3 is TGTGCCAGCAGCCAAACGGGAGTCACAGATACGCAGTATTTT. V is TRBV3-1 (or the pseudogene TRBV3-2) and J is TRBJ2-3, with TRBD2 as a possible D gene (6 bases). Trimming cost V 2 bases and J 2 bases, with 8 bases left between them. This CDR3 has 14 residues. Germline V CDR1 and CDR2: LGHDT, YNNKEL (reference sequence).

V is TRBV28 and J is TRBJ2-7; D uncertain. The CDR3 has 14 residues. Trimming pared 4 bases from V and 6 bases from J, leaving 16 bases between. Per the germline V gene, CDR1 is MDHEN and CDR2 is SYDVKM. The CDR3: CASSYSSVGGEQYF. The CDR3 coding sequence is TGTGCCAGCAGTTACTCCTCCGTCGGTGGCGAGCAGTACTTC.

This clone showed up just once. CDR3 coding DNA: TGTGCCAGCAGTGAAAACCAGGGGGCTGGAAACACCATATATTTT. Its translation: CASSENQGAGNTIYF. V usage is TRBV25-1 and J usage is TRBJ1-3, with 7 bases aligning to TRBD1. There are 15 residues in the CDR3. Germline V gene lookup returns CDR1 MGHDK and CDR2 SYGVNS. V lost 2 bases, J lost 2 bases, and 3 bases stayed unmatched.

The chain combines TRBV5-1 with TRBJ2-1, with TRBD2 matching over 16 bases. Germline assignment: CDR1 SGHRS and CDR2 YFSETQ. The trim removed 3 bases at V and 12 bases at J, leaving 6 bases unmatched. This CDR3 has 15 residues. CDR3 residues: CASSWGLAGGQGQFF. The CDR3 nucleotides read TGCGCCAGCAGCTGGGGACTAGCGGGGGGGCAAGGGCAGTTCTTC.

The chain has TRBV28 and TRBJ1-3, with TRBD1 as a possible D gene (6 bases). Germline assignment: CDR1 MDHEN and CDR2 SYDVKM. CDR3 length equals 13 residues. The CDR3 DNA follows: TGTGGCCATCGGGGGGCTTCTGGAAACACCATATATTTT. This translates into CGHRGASGNTIYF.